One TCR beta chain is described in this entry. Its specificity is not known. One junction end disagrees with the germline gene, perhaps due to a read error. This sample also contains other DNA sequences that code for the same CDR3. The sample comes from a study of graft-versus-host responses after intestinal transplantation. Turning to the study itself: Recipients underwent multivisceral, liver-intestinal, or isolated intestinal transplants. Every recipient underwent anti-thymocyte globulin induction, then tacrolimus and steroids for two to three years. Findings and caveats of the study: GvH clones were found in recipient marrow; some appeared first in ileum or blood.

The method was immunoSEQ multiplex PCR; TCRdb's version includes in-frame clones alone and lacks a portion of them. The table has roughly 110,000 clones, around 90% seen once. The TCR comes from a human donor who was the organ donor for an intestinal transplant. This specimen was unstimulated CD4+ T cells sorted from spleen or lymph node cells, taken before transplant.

In DNA form, the CDR3 reads TGCGCCAGCAGCTGGAAAACGACAGGATTAGGAGAAAAACTGTTTTTT. Protein product: CASSWKTTGLGEKLFF. The rearrangement joins TRBV5-6 to TRBJ1-4; possibly TRBD1 for D (6 bases). This CDR3 comprises 16 residues. Germline V gene data show CDR1 as SGHDT and CDR2 as YYEEEE.